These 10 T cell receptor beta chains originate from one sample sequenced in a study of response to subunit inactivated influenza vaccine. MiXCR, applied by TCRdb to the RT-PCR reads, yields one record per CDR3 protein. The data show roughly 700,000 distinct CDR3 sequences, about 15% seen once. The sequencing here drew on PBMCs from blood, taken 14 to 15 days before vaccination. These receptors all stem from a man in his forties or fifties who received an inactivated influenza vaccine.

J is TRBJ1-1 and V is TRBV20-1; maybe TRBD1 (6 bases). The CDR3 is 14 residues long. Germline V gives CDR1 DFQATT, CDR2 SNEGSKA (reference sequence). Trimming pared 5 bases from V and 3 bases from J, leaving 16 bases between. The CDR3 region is CSAGGVGRDTEAFF. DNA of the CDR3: TGCAGTGCTGGGGGCGTAGGGAGGGACACTGAAGCTTTCTTT.

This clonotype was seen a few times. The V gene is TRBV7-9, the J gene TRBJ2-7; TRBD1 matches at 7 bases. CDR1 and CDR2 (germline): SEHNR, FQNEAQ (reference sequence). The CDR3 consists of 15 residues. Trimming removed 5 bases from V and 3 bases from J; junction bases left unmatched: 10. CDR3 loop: CASSIGDSLIYEQYF. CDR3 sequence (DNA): TGTGCCAGCAGCATAGGGGACAGCCTAATCTACGAGCAGTACTTC. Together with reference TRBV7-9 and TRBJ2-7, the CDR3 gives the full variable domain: DTGVSQNPRHKITKRGQNVTFRCDPISEHNRLYWYRQTLGQGPEFLTYFQNEAQLEKSRLLSDRFSAERPKGSFSTLEIQRTEQGDSAMYLCASSIGDSLIYEQYFGPGTRLTVT.

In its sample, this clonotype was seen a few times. The CDR3 here is CASSFGTETGNTIYF. For the CDR3, the DNA is TGTGCCAGCAGTTTCGGGACGGAAACTGGAAACACCATATATTTT. The chain couples TRBV12-3 or TRBV12-4 to TRBJ1-3; D is possibly TRBD1 (5 bases). Trimming removed 3 bases from V and 2 bases from J, with 11 bases in between. The CDR3 has 15 amino acids.

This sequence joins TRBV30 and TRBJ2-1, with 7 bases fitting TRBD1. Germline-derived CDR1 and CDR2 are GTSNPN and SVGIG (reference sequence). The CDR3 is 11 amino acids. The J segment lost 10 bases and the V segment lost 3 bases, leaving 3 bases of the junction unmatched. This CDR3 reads CAWRGQQEQFF. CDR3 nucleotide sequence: TGTGCCTGGAGGGGACAGCAGGAGCAGTTCTTC. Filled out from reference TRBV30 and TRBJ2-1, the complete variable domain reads SQTIHQWPATLVQPVGSPLSLECTVEGTSNPNLYWYRQAAGRGLQLLFYSVGIGQISSEVPQNLSASRPQDRQFILSSKKLLLSDSGFYLCAWRGQQEQFFGPGTRLTVL.

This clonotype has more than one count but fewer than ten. In DNA, the CDR3 is TGTGCCAGCAGTTTCACGGGCCTCGCGCGTGAAAAACTGTTTTTT. As protein: CASSFTGLAREKLFF. The chain links TRBV7-2 to TRBJ1-4; unclear D gene. This CDR3 is 15 amino acids long. Trimming took off 6 bases at V and 7 bases at J, with 18 bases between the two ends. Per germline, CDR1 SGHTA and CDR2 FQGNSA. The variable domain in full, with the rest retrieved from reference TRBV7-2 and TRBJ1-4, is GAGVSQSPSNKVTEKGKDVELRCDPISGHTALYWYRQSLGQGLEFLIYFQGNSAPDKSGLPSDRFSAERTGGSVSTLTIQRTQQEDSAVYLCASSFTGLAREKLFFGSGTQLSVL.

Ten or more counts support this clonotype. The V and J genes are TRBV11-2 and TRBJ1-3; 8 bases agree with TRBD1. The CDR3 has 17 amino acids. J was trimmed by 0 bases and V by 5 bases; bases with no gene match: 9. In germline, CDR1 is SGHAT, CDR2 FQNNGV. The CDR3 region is CASSTHGTGLSGNTIYF. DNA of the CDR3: TGTGCCAGCAGCACCCATGGGACAGGCCTCTCTGGAAACACCATATATTTT.

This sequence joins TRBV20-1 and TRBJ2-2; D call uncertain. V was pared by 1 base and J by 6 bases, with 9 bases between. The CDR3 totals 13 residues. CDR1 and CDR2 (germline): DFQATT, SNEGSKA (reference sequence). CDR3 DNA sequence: TGCAGTGCTAGAGGGACCGCGGCCGGGGAGCTGTTTTTT. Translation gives CSARGTAAGELFF.

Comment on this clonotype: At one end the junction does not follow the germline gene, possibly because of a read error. For the CDR3, the DNA is TGTACCAGCTGTTTTAGGCAGCGGGGGGGCTGGGGCGCCGGGGAGCTGTTTTTT. It translates to CTSCFRQRGGWGAGELFF. The chain combines TRBV12-3 or TRBV12-4 with TRBJ2-2; TRBD2 agrees at 10 bases. The CDR3 runs 18 residues.

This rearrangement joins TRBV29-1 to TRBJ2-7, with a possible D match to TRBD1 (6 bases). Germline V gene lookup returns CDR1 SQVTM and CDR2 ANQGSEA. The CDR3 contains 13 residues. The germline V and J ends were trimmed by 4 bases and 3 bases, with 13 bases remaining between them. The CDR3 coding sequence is TGCAGCGTTGCCGCCCGGGACAACTACGAGCAGTACTTC. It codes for CSVAARDNYEQYF.

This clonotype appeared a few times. DNA for the CDR3: TGTGCCAGCAGTTCTGGGTGGCCCCAGCATTTT. Its protein product is CASSSGWPQHF. The chain is built from TRBV2 and TRBJ1-5; D not resolved. Germline CDR1 SNHLY, CDR2 FYNNEI. The CDR3 loop spans 11 amino acids. V was trimmed by 5 bases and J by 9 bases, leaving 8 bases between them.